These T cell receptor beta chains were read from a single sample in a study of glioma-infiltrating T cells after dendritic cell vaccination. Only in-frame clones appear in the TCRdb table, and some are missing; sequencing was by immunoSEQ multiplex PCR. Of tens of thousands of clones in the sample, around 85% are singletons; the top ten hold 2.5% to 3%. Sequencing used blood, obtained before dendritic cell vaccination. Every receptor here comes from a human donor with glioblastoma. CDR3s include the opening cysteine and the closing phenylalanine or tryptophan. Clone size is given for some rows only: seen once, a few or many times, or a class if the clone is expanded.

V: TRBV27; size: -; J: TRBJ2-7; CDR3: CASRLAGGASYEQYF
V: TRBV4-2; size: -; J: TRBJ2-1; CDR3: CASSQDGQYNEQFF
V: TRBV11-2; size: -; J: TRBJ2-7; CDR3: CASSSRRTATYEQYF
V: TRBV16; size: -; J: TRBJ1-2; CDR3: CASSQSSRANYGYTF
V: TRBV7-2; size: -; J: TRBJ1-5; CDR3: CASSLEGAQPQHF
V: TRBV2; size: -; J: TRBJ1-2; CDR3: CASSSGGADFNGYTF
V: TRBV15; size: -; J: TRBJ1-3; CDR3: CATRRGPGGRGGNTIYF
V: TRBV5-6; size: -; J: TRBJ2-7; CDR3: CASSSRGRGEQYF
V: TRBV6-5; size: -; J: TRBJ2-2; CDR3: CASRSGGWDTGELFF
V: TRBV7-2; size: once; J: TRBJ2-1; CDR3: CASRSSGMRNEQFF
V: TRBV15; size: -; J: TRBJ2-1; CDR3: CATSRPGGNEQFF
V: TRBV19; size: -; J: TRBJ1-4; CDR3: CASSIDSAFNEKLFF
V: TRBV4-2; size: -; J: TRBJ2-7; CDR3: CASSRGTSGSYEQYF
V: TRBV7-9; size: few; J: TRBJ2-7; CDR3: CASSPSLRGAFYEQYF